These 20 T cell receptor beta chains share one sample of origin, sequenced in a study of shared clonotypes between healthy human individuals. The naive CD8 subset, CD45RO-negative cells positively selected for CCR7, excluded terminally differentiated effector memory CD45RA+ cells. Measured with immunoSEQ multiplex PCR; TCRdb has only the in-frame clones, and not every one. The table includes about 2,100,000 clones, 85% to 95% detected once. The sample taken for sequencing was naive CD8+ T cells from PBMCs. Receptor source: a man between 18 and 29 years old in good health. Some clones in this sample may be carry-over from other donors' samples.

The chain recombines TRBV11-2 with TRBJ2-7, with D perhaps matching TRBD2 (6 bases). From germline, CDR1 is SGHAT and CDR2 FQNNGV. With 4 bases removed from V and 3 bases from J, the gap between germline ends came to 13 bases. This CDR3 has 14 amino acids. CDR3 amino acids: CASSSQRAYYEQYF. The CDR3 DNA sequence: TGTGCCAGCAGCTCCCAGCGGGCTTACTACGAGCAGTACTTC.

The genes are TRBV10-1 and TRBJ2-3; 7 nucleotides line up with TRBD1. Germline trimming cut 5 bases from V and 1 base from J; bases unmatched to any gene: 12. The CDR3 totals 17 residues. The V gene's germline CDR1 is WNHNN and CDR2 SYGVQD (reference sequence). The CDR3 nucleotides are TGCGCCAGCAGTCAGGAACTTACCGGGACAGGCACAGATACGCAGTATTTT. Its translation is CASSQELTGTGTDTQYF.

This clone was observed a single time. V is TRBV27 and J is TRBJ2-7; D is undetermined. CDR1 and CDR2 (germline): MNHEY, SMNVEV (reference sequence). The CDR3 is 15 amino acids. V was pared by 5 bases and J by 0 bases, with 14 bases between. The CDR3 sequence: CASSPTRGASYEQYF. CDR3 nucleotide sequence: TGTGCCAGCAGTCCGACCCGCGGCGCCTCCTACGAGCAGTACTTC.

In this sample, this clone turned up a few times. The chain has TRBV6-6 and TRBJ2-2; no firm D call. Per germline, CDR1 MNHNY and CDR2 SVGAGI (reference sequence). The V gene lost 6 bases and the J gene lost 4 bases, with 0 bases spanning the gap. The CDR3 has 10 amino acids. The CDR3 nucleotides read TGTGCCAGCAGCACCGGGGAGCTGTTTTTT. This translates into CASSTGELFF.

CDR3: CASSVEGDRKQFF. The CDR3 DNA follows: TGTGCCAGCAGCGTAGAAGGGGACAGAAAGCAGTTCTTC. The chain combines TRBV9 with TRBJ2-1, with TRBD1 matching 7 bases. V shed 0 bases and J 11 bases; nucleotides not matched to a gene: 5. CDR1 and CDR2 (germline): SGDLS, YYNGEE. This CDR3 is built from 13 residues.

The V call is TRBV30, the J call TRBJ2-1, with D possibly being TRBD2 (6 bases). V lost 1 base and J 2 bases, leaving 12 bases between the germline ends. The CDR3 runs to 15 residues. Germline assignment: CDR1 GTSNPN and CDR2 SVGIG (reference sequence). This CDR3 is CAWSGGAGPYNEQFF. CDR3 bases: TGTGCCTGGAGTGGGGGAGCGGGCCCCTACAATGAGCAGTTCTTC.

This clone showed up just a few times. The sample contains more than one DNA sequence encoding this CDR3. The chain is built from TRBV27 and TRBJ2-7; D is unresolved. Germline V gives CDR1 MNHEY, CDR2 SMNVEV (reference sequence). The CDR3 extends over 11 amino acids. Trimming pared 4 bases from V and 2 bases from J, leaving 3 bases between. In DNA, the CDR3 is TGTGCCAGCAGTTCTCCCTACGAGCAGTACTTC. Amino acid sequence: CASSSPYEQYF.

The genes are TRBV19 and TRBJ2-3; TRBD1 might be the D (5 bases). V was pared by 5 bases and J by 0 bases, with 27 bases between. CDR1 and CDR2 from the germline V gene are LNHDA and SQIVND (reference sequence). The CDR3 contains 20 residues. The chain's CDR3 is CASSPGWADLVRRSTDTQYF. In DNA, the CDR3 is TGTGCCAGTAGTCCAGGGTGGGCAGACTTGGTCCGTCGAAGCACAGATACGCAGTATTTT. Variable domain in full (rest from reference TRBV19 and TRBJ2-3): DGGITQSPKYLFRKEGQNVTLSCEQNLNHDAMYWYRQDPGQGLRLIYYSQIVNDFQKGDIAEGYSVSREKKESFPLTVTSAQKNPTAFYLCASSPGWADLVRRSTDTQYFGPGTRLTVL.

The chain joins TRBV5-4 to TRBJ2-7; the match to TRBD2 covers 11 bases. The germline gives CDR1 SGHNT, CDR2 YYREEE (reference sequence). The CDR3 is 17 residues long. J lost 2 bases, V lost 5 bases, and 12 bases had no gene match. The DNA for the CDR3 is TGTGCCAGCAGTCACATCTCAGGGACTAGCGGTCCCTACGAGCAGTACTTC. Translating gives CASSHISGTSGPYEQYF.

The chain couples TRBV7-8 to TRBJ1-2, with unresolved D. CDR3 length: 15 residues. Germline V gives CDR1 SGHVS, CDR2 FQNEAQ. V lost 0 bases and J 1 base, leaving 9 bases between the germline ends. In nucleotides, the CDR3 is TGTGCCAGCAGCTTAGCGCCCAGTAATAACTATGGCTACACCTTC. Protein sequence: CASSLAPSNNYGYTF.

V and J are TRBV2 and TRBJ2-1, with D uncertain. Trimming took off 0 bases at V and 4 bases at J, with 19 bases between the two ends. CDR1 and CDR2 (germline): SNHLY, FYNNEI. This CDR3 is built from 18 residues. The CDR3 is CASSEALHWAERYNEQFF. The CDR3, as DNA: TGTGCCAGCAGTGAAGCGCTTCATTGGGCAGAGCGATACAATGAGCAGTTCTTC.

This rearrangement joins TRBV27 to TRBJ1-2; the D gene is possibly TRBD1 (6 bases). The CDR3 covers 14 residues. Trimming pared 3 bases from V and 2 bases from J, leaving 10 bases between. Per the germline V gene, CDR1 is MNHEY and CDR2 is SMNVEV (reference sequence). This CDR3 reads CASSFRGGNYGYTF. CDR3 DNA: TGTGCCAGCAGTTTTAGGGGGGGCAACTATGGCTACACCTTC.

With respect to this clone: This sample includes further DNA sequences coding for the same CDR3. The V call is TRBV27, the J call TRBJ2-7, with D perhaps given as TRBD1 or TRBD2 (6 bases each). The CDR3 has 15 amino acids. Germline assignment: CDR1 MNHEY and CDR2 SMNVEV (reference sequence). Trimming took 0 bases from V and 4 from J, leaving 13 bases between them. The CDR3 loop is CASSLSLGGPYEQYF. CDR3 DNA: TGTGCCAGCAGTTTATCATTGGGGGGCCCATACGAGCAGTACTTC.

The J gene is TRBJ1-2, the V gene TRBV7-8, with no clear D. V was pared by 5 bases and J by 0 bases, with 13 bases between. Germline assignment: CDR1 SGHVS and CDR2 FQNEAQ. This CDR3 is built from 15 residues. CDR3 region: CASSSDNSANYGYTF. CDR3 DNA: TGTGCCAGCAGCAGTGACAATTCGGCTAACTATGGCTACACCTTC.

The chain couples TRBV27 to TRBJ1-2; 7 bases are shared with TRBD1. Trimming cost V 6 bases and J 5 bases; bases outside gene matches: 15. The CDR3 is 16 residues long. CDR1 and CDR2 (germline): MNHEY, SMNVEV (reference sequence). The CDR3 reads CASSKLKPGQTYGYTF. CDR3 nucleotide sequence: TGTGCCAGCAGCAAACTAAAACCGGGACAGACATATGGCTACACCTTC.

The genes are TRBV6-6 and TRBJ2-7, with D uncertain. Germline CDR1 is MNHNY and CDR2 is SVGAGI (reference sequence). The CDR3 is 11 residues long. The ends were cut back, 6 bases at V and 6 bases at J, with 9 bases in the middle. Here the CDR3 DNA reads TGTGCCAGCAGGAACTTAGTCGAGCAGTACTTC. It specifies CASRNLVEQYF.

This chain connects TRBV15 to TRBJ2-1; 7 nucleotides match TRBD2. V gave up 6 bases and J gave up 1 base; unmatched junction bases: 6. This CDR3 comprises 15 residues. Germline CDR1 and CDR2: LNHNV and YYDKDF (reference sequence). CDR3 sequence: CATRVGGSSYNEQFF. CDR3 nucleotides: TGTGCCACCAGGGTAGGCGGGAGTTCCTACAATGAGCAGTTCTTC.

V usage is TRBV28 and J usage is TRBJ2-7; unclear D gene. Germline V gene sequence: CDR1 MDHEN, CDR2 SYDVKM. This CDR3 spans 11 amino acids. V was clipped by 6 bases and J by 7 bases, with 10 bases between them. The CDR3 protein is CASSPSLEQYF. The CDR3 coding sequence is TGTGCCAGCAGCCCGTCCTTAGAGCAGTACTTC.

This clone showed up just a few times. The chain is built from TRBV7-9 and TRBJ2-7; 7 positions match TRBD1. V lost 5 bases and J lost 0; bases outside the gene matches: 4. The germline CDR1 and CDR2 sequences are SEHNR and FQNEAQ (reference sequence). The CDR3 is 14 amino acids. CDR3 region: CASSPDRTSYEQYF. DNA of the CDR3: TGTGCCAGCAGCCCGGACAGGACCTCCTACGAGCAGTACTTC.

The chain combines TRBV6-5 with TRBJ1-1; the D is unclear. The V and J ends lost 2 bases and 1 base respectively, with 11 bases between them. The CDR3 has 15 amino acids. Germline lookup yields CDR1 MNHEY and CDR2 SVGAGI. CDR3 DNA: TGTGCCAGCAGTTACCACATAGGAGGGAACACTGAAGCTTTCTTT. Its protein is CASSYHIGGNTEAFF.